This is a list of T cell receptor beta chains from one sample in a study of shared clonotypes between healthy human individuals. Sequencing used immunoSEQ multiplex PCR; TCRdb keeps in-frame clones, though not all of them. The data hold some 2,100,000 clones, with under 95% observed a single time. The sequenced sample consisted of naive CD8+ T cells from PBMCs. These receptors originate from a man between 18 and 29 years old in good health. Some clones in this sample may be carry-over from other donors' samples. CDR3s include the opening cysteine and the closing phenylalanine or tryptophan. Rows may omit the clone size; those that give it use once, few, many or a size class.

v_gene: TRBV9
abundance: -
CDR3aa: CASSVWGNPMNEQFF

v_gene: TRBV15
abundance: -
CDR3aa: CATSSGKQPPNEQFF

v_gene: TRBV27
abundance: -
CDR3aa: CASSIRQGKPYEQYF

v_gene: TRBV28
abundance: -
CDR3aa: CASSHGTGNEKLFF

v_gene: TRBV19
abundance: -
CDR3aa: CASSIRGQGSYEQYF

v_gene: TRBV7-9
abundance: once
CDR3aa: CASSLDRDRGRADTQYF

v_gene: TRBV7-9
abundance: once
CDR3aa: CASSSTSGRRGDTQYF

v_gene: TRBV28
abundance: -
CDR3aa: CASSTAGGGEQFF

v_gene: TRBV27
abundance: -
CDR3aa: CASSFTGPLEQFF

v_gene: TRBV7-9
abundance: -
CDR3aa: CAVKGGGDEKLFF

v_gene: TRBV4-3
abundance: once
CDR3aa: CASSHRGSEQFF

v_gene: TRBV4-3
abundance: -
CDR3aa: CASSLLNAPGQAEFF

v_gene: TRBV5-1
abundance: -
CDR3aa: CASRTNRGRGDYGYTF

v_gene: TRBV9
abundance: -
CDR3aa: CASSGPGQGTSGINTGELFF

v_gene: TRBV7-8
abundance: -
CDR3aa: CASSLVSTSSYNEQFF

v_gene: TRBV27
abundance: -
CDR3aa: CASSFVGAQGYTF

v_gene: TRBV11-2
abundance: -
CDR3aa: CASSPRRGGLLANVLTF

v_gene: TRBV28
abundance: -
CDR3aa: CASSSDSLVYEQYF

v_gene: TRBV28
abundance: -
CDR3aa: CASSQDGYTF

v_gene: TRBV11-2
abundance: -
CDR3aa: CASSLGDRGRDIQYF

v_gene: TRBV27
abundance: once
CDR3aa: CASSLLAGGEQYF

v_gene: TRBV15
abundance: -
CDR3aa: CATSRDPDQGTYRLGYGYTF

v_gene: TRBV15
abundance: -
CDR3aa: CATSRERTDSYEQYF

v_gene: TRBV27
abundance: -
CDR3aa: CASSHPTGELFF

v_gene: TRBV10-3
abundance: once
CDR3aa: CAISESVINEQFF

v_gene: TRBV9
abundance: -
CDR3aa: CASSAEGSGEQYF

v_gene: TRBV9
abundance: -
CDR3aa: CASSAPGQGSYNEQFF

v_gene: TRBV11-2
abundance: -
CDR3aa: CASSPRGMGGRAEQYF

v_gene: TRBV10-3
abundance: -
CDR3aa: CAISEPTGRAGEQYF

v_gene: TRBV28
abundance: -
CDR3aa: CASSQPTGWGDTEAFF

v_gene: TRBV6-1
abundance: -
CDR3aa: CASTPRLSGNTIYF

v_gene: TRBV11-2
abundance: -
CDR3aa: CASSLFGHEQFF

v_gene: TRBV7-9
abundance: -
CDR3aa: CASSGGTEGYEQYF

v_gene: TRBV29-1
abundance: once
CDR3aa: CSVLQGLDYEQYF

v_gene: TRBV5-6
abundance: once
CDR3aa: CASSPSSATNEKLFF

v_gene: TRBV27
abundance: -
CDR3aa: CASSPTTGFNEQFF

v_gene: TRBV27
abundance: -
CDR3aa: CASSPLGGAQFF

v_gene: TRBV6-1
abundance: -
CDR3aa: CASRGTDFYEQYF